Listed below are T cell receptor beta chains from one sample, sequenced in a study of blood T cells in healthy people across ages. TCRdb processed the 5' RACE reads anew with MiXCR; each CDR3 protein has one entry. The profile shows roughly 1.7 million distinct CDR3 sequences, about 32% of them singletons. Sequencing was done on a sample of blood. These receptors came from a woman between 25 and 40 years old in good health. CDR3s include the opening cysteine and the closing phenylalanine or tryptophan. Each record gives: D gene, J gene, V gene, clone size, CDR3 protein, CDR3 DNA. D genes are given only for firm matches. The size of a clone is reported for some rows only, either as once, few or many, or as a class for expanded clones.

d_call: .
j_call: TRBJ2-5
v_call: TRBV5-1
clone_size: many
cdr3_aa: CASSFGAGNGETQYF
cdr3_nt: TGCGCCAGCAGCTTTGGGGCGGGGAATGGAGAGACCCAGTACTTC

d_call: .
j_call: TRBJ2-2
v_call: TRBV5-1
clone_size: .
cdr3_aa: CAGSLAGAGELFF
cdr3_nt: TGCGCCGGCAGCTTGGCCGGGGCCGGGGAGCTGTTTTTT

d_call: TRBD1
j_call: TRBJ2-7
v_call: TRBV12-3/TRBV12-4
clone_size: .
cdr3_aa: CASSPGQGVHEQYF
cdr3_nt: TGTGCCAGCAGCCCGGGACAGGGGGTCCACGAGCAGTACTTC

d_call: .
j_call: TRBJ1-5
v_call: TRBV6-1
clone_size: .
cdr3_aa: CASSSQRVSNQPQHF
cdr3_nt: TGTGCCAGCAGTTCTCAGAGAGTTAGCAATCAGCCCCAGCATTTT

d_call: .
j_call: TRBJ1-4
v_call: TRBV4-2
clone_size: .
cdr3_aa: CASSQAAQNEKLFF
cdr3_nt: TGTGCCAGCAGCCAAGCGGCTCAGAATGAAAAACTGTTTTTT

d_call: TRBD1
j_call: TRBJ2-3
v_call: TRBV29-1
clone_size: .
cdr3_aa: CSARQGPSGHTQYF
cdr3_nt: TGCAGCGCAAGACAGGGGCCATCGGGTCATACGCAGTATTTT

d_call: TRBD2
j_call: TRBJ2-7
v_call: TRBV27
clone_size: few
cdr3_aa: CASSTMTSGTYSYEQYF
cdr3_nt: TGTGCCAGCAGTACTATGACTAGCGGGACTTACTCCTACGAGCAGTACTTC

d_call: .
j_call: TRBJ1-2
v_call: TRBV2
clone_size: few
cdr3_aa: CASGTGEGYGYTF
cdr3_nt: TGTGCCAGCGGAACCGGGGAGGGCTATGGCTACACCTTC

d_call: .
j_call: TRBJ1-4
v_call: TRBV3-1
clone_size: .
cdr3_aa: CASSQDWQEKLFF
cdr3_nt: TGTGCCAGCAGCCAAGATTGGCAGGAAAAACTGTTTTTT

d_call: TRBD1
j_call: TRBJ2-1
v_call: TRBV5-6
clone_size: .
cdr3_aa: CASSSRQGSSYNEQFF
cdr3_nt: TGTGCCAGCAGCTCCCGACAGGGGAGCTCCTACAATGAGCAGTTCTTC

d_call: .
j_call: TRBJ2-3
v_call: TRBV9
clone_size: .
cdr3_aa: CASSLASVPSTDTQYF
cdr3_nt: TGTGCCAGCAGCCTCGCTAGCGTCCCTAGCACAGATACGCAGTATTTT

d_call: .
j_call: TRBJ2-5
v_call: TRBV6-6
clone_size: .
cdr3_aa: CASSLLRGSQETQYF
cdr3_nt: TGTGCCAGCAGTTTATTACGGGGGTCCCAAGAGACCCAGTACTTC

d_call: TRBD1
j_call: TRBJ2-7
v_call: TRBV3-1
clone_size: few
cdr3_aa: CASSQEGTDYEQYF
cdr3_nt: TGTGCCAGCAGCCAAGAAGGGACAGACTACGAGCAGTACTTC

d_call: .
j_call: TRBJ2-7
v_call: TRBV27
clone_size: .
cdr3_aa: CASSPRTLALYEQYF
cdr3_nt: TGTGCCAGCAGTCCTCGGACCCTGGCCCTCTACGAGCAGTACTTC

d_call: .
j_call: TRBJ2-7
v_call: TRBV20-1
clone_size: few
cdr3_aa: CSARRTEYYYEQYF
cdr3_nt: TGCAGTGCTAGAAGGACGGAATACTACTACGAGCAGTACTTC

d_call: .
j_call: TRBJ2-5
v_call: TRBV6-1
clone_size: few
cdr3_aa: CASSETFLGRKIETQYF
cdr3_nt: TGTGCCAGCAGTGAAACATTTCTGGGACGTAAAATCGAGACCCAGTACTTC

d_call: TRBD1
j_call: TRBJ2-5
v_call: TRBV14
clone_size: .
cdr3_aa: CASSQNSGTGGETQYF
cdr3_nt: TGTGCCAGCAGCCAGAATTCCGGGACAGGGGGAGAGACCCAGTACTTC

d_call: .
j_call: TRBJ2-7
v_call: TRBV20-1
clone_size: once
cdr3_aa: CSARESTGSSYEQYF
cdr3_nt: TGCAGTGCTAGAGAATCGACGGGGAGCTCCTACGAGCAGTACTTC

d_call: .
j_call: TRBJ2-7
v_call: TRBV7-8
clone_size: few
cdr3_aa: CASSLFTGPNYEQYF
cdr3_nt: TGTGCCAGCAGCTTGTTCACGGGACCTAACTACGAGCAGTACTTC